The T cell receptor (beta chain) described here comes from a study of T cells in localized non-small cell lung cancer. Study observations and caveats: Overall survival was longer when the density of T cells in the blood was higher. Turning up in adjacent lung were a median roughly 50 of the top 100 tumor clones. Sequencing covered just one tumor region, so heterogeneity cannot be ruled out.

V gave up 1 base and J gave up 14 bases; unmatched junction bases: 17. Germline V lookup: CDR1 LNHNV, CDR2 YYDKDF (reference sequence). This CDR3 has 17 amino acids. Some clones are missing from TCRdb's copy, which holds only in-frame ones; the method was immunoSEQ multiplex PCR. The repertoire holds over 15,000 clones, roughly 91% seen once, with under 4.5% in the top ten. Note on this clone: What it recognizes is unknown.

V gene TRBV15 combines with J gene TRBJ2-1; TRBD2 matches 10 bases. The TCR originated in a male donor older than 55 with stage II squamous cell lung carcinoma. The sample consisted of peripheral blood, taken before any cancer treatment. CDR3 amino acids: CATSRGLGEREGQNKFF. The CDR3 nucleotides are TGTGCCACCAGCAGAGGTCTTGGCGAGCGGGAGGGCCAAAACAAGTTCTTC.